This T cell receptor beta chain was sequenced during a study of shared clonotypes between healthy human individuals (dated by TCRdb to 2020 to 2022). Study-level background: Two women and a few men aged 18 to 49 years were included in the cohort. For each donor, three plates each were used for CD4 naive and CD4 memory, two plates were used for CD8 naive, and one plate was used for CD8 memory. The study deeply sequenced blood TCR repertoires of several healthy adults to estimate repertoire size and the extent of clonotype sharing between individuals. To increase sequencing depth and limit assay-specific biases, TCR repertoire library preparation and sequencing were carried out by different laboratories using diverse techniques. Per donor, leukapheresis produced somewhere between about 0.85 and 10 billion PBMCs.

The CDR3 contains 16 residues, cysteine and phenylalanine counted. Only the CDR3 DNA is retained, 48 bases long and in frame from the first base. Using the deep immunoSEQ assay, TCR CDR3 regions were amplified from genomic DNA by multiplex PCR. For each cell subset, the extracted genomic DNA was distributed evenly across all wells of several immunoSEQ 96-well plates, and each plate served as one replicate. For sorted subsets, roughly 200 ng of genomic DNA, equivalent to around 29,000 T cell genomes, went into each replicate PCR. Purified libraries were quantified with a Qubit 3.0 fluorometer, sized on a Bioanalyzer 2100, and re-quantified with the KAPA Library Quantification kit. Every immunoSEQ 96-well plate was sequenced on a separate single-read 150-cycle Illumina NextSeq 550 flow cell. The authors' analysis ran thus. Because only junctional sequences without quality scores were contained in the immunoSEQ output, filtering matching that applied to full-length reads could not be performed. To assign V/J genes and CDR3, sequences were annotated using PyIR, a Python wrapper for IgBLAST v1.9, with IMGT germline references. Reads were filtered out if the reads had weak V/J assignments (E-value above 1e-6), no CDR3, stop codons, out-of-frame junctions, or ambiguous translated residues. V3J clonotypes were defined as sequences sharing the same inferred V gene, J gene, and CDR3 amino acid sequence. Percentage overlap between repertoires was computed as shared unique clonotypes divided by the size of the smaller repertoire. Three approaches were used to assess repertoire richness: RTK rarefaction, the Chao1 estimator, and Recon v2.1 estimates of unobserved clonotypes. Generation probabilities for all TCRbeta clonotypes obtained by the gDNA method from several donors were computed using OLGA. This is the immuneACCESS table as TCRdb keeps it, with only in-frame sequences that have V and J called. A part of the clones is gone; compared with another copy, unresolved V genes explain less than half, and the rest is unexplained. V, J and clone size are taken as reported in that table, and D and trimming were inferred from the DNA itself. The sample table contains fewer than 700,000 clones; only one count was recorded for approximately 96% of them. The top ten hold 0.11% of the sample.

For the CD8 naive samples, CD45RO-negative cells were positively selected for CCR7, yielding a CD45RA+CCR7+ population from which TemRA cells were excluded. The donors were healthy, HIV-negative adults with no recently reported acute infections or vaccinations. Every donor was a Caucasian adult residing in Nashville, Tennessee, USA. After blood collection by leukapheresis, PBMCs were isolated using Ficoll-Histopaque density gradient centrifugation and then cryopreserved in the vapor phase of liquid nitrogen. Analytical flow cytometry was used to check the purity and quantity of each magnetically sorted T cell population. Each sorted fraction had its genomic DNA isolated and then quantified by UV absorbance on a Nanodrop 2000c. The paper as a whole reports these results and caveats: Sampling was restricted to blood, and TCR repertoires in tissues likely differ from the TCR repertoires found in blood. Estimated clonotype richness was generally larger for naive than for memory subsets. Even with the large sequencing depth, rarefaction of the sorted-subset datasets indicated that sequencing was incomplete. Pairwise subsampling led to the expectation that sequencing depth would affect the degree of clonotype sharing among donors. When several donors were compared, the shared fraction of clonotypes was around 5% for naive CD4, more than 3% for naive CD8, 2.3% for memory CD4, and 0.35% to 0.4% for memory CD8. Because the study included a small number of donors, the genetic and exposure-history diversity represented was limited. Clonotypes shared by all four sorted-subset donors showed higher generation probabilities than non-shared clonotypes.

To note about this clone: Its antigen remains unidentified. It has no much larger one-base neighbor in the sample; base qualities were not kept.

This sequence was found in a woman between 25 and 40 years old in good health. Sequencing was performed on naive CD8+ T cells sorted from blood. This sample's cell subset or site label indicates: CD45RA+CCR7+. This chain joins TRBV21-1 to TRBJ2-3. TRBV21-1 has pseudogene status. The base sequence is TGTGCCAGCAGCAATCCAATTCCCGACAGCACAGATACGCAGTATTTT. It specifies CASSNPIPDSTDTQYF.